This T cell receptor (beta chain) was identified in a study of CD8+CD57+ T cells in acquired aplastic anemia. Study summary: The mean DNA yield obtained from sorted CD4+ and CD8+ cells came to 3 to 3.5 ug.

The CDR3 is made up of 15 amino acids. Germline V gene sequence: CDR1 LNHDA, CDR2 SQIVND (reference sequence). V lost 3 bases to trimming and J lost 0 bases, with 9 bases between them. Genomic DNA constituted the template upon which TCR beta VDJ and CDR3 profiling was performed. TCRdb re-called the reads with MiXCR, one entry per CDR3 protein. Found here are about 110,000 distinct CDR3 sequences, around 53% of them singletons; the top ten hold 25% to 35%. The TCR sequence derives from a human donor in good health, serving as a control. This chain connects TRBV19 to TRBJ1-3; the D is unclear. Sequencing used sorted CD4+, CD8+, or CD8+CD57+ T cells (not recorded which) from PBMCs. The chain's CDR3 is CASSIGGSSGNTIYF. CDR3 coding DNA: TGTGCCAGTAGTATCGGAGGGAGCTCTGGAAACACCATATATTTT.